This T cell receptor (beta chain) is from a study of blood T cell repertoires in COVID-19. Whole-study context: Researchers got acute and convalescent COVID-19 samples from the United States, Italy and Spain. The cDNA or gDNA used as material had been derived from T cells, B-cell-depleted T cells, or PBMCs.

Original processing methods: Scientists estimated how many nucleated cells there were by amplifying reference gene primers. Assay: immunoSEQ multiplex PCR; the TCRdb copy retains only in-frame clones and omits some. V and J calls and clone size are those listed in that table; D and trimming were worked out from the DNA. The table lists tens of thousands of clones, 85% to 90% of them singletons. The trim removed 5 bases at V and 3 bases at J, leaving 4 bases unmatched. The germline gives CDR1 SGHTA, CDR2 FQGNSA. The CDR3 covers 15 residues. The sequence was collected from a human donor in a cohort sampled during active COVID-19. The genes are TRBV7-2 and TRBJ2-3; 11 nucleotides line up with TRBD2. The sequenced sample was peripheral blood. This chain's CDR3 is CASSRSGRATDTQYF. The CDR3 DNA is TGTGCCAGCAGCCGTAGCGGGAGGGCGACAGATACGCAGTATTTT.